The 9 T cell receptor beta chains presented below share a single source sample, sequenced in a study of blood T cell repertoires in COVID-19. Using immunoSEQ multiplex PCR, the repertoire was profiled, and TCRdb retains in-frame clones only, with some absent. The sample lists some 200,000 clones, about 80% occurring once. Sequenced input: PBMCs or T cells enriched from blood (not recorded which). Every receptor here comes from a woman aged 60-75 years with acute COVID-19.

With respect to this clone: One end of the junction varies from germline; a read error may be responsible. This chain joins TRBV30 and TRBJ1-2; perhaps TRBD1 as D (5 bases). Per germline, CDR1 GTSNPN and CDR2 SVGIG (reference sequence). This CDR3 is 12 amino acids long. The CDR3 loop reads CAWSGQGAPLGF. In DNA form, the CDR3 reads TGTGCCTGGAGTGGTCAGGGCGCACCCCTGGGCTTC.

As DNA, the CDR3 is TGCGCCAGCAGCTTGGAGGGGTCTCTATCGACCTACGAGCAGTACTTC. Its translation: CASSLEGSLSTYEQYF. The chain recombines TRBV5-1 with TRBJ2-7; D is possibly TRBD1 (5 bases). Germline CDR1 and CDR2: SGHRS and YFSETQ. V lost 0 bases to trimming and J lost 2 bases, with 15 bases between them. The length of the CDR3 is 16 residues.

The V call is TRBV5-1, the J call TRBJ2-5; TRBD2 agrees at 7 bases. Germline CDR1 and CDR2: SGHRS and YFSETQ. The trim removed 4 bases at V and 5 bases at J, leaving 14 bases unmatched. CDR3 length: 16 amino acids. The CDR3 sequence is CASSLQTSPAAETQYF. The CDR3 region has the DNA TGCGCCAGCAGCCTCCAGACTAGCCCAGCGGCTGAGACCCAGTACTTC.

J is TRBJ1-6 and V is TRBV4-3, with TRBD1 identical over 9 bases. Unmatched junction bases numbered 6, after V lost 3 bases and J lost 3 bases. CDR3 size: 17 residues. Germline CDR1 reads LGHNA; CDR2 reads YSLEER. The CDR3 nucleotides are TGCGCCAGCAGCCAGGGGGACAGGGCTTACTATAATTCACCCCTCCACTTT. Its protein product is CASSQGDRAYYNSPLHF.

The V call is TRBV5-1, the J call TRBJ1-6, with 8 positions matching TRBD1. The CDR3 runs 14 residues. V trimming: 1 base; J trimming: 10 bases; junction bases outside the gene matches: 4. CDR1 SGHRS and CDR2 YFSETQ come from the germline V gene. The CDR3 loop is CASSLTGGESPLHF. The CDR3, as DNA: TGCGCCAGCAGCTTGACAGGGGGTGAATCACCCCTCCACTTT.

The rearrangement links TRBV5-1 to TRBJ1-4; 12 bases fit TRBD1. Germline trimming cut 3 bases from V and 2 bases from J; bases unmatched to any gene: 2. The CDR3 runs 16 residues. The germline V gene has CDR1 SGHRS and CDR2 YFSETQ. In nucleotides, the CDR3 is TGCGCCAGCAGCTCGGGACAGGGGGCGACTAATGAAAAACTGTTTTTT. Its translation: CASSSGQGATNEKLFF.

The rearrangement links TRBV30 to TRBJ1-4, with no clear D. The germline CDR1 and CDR2 sequences are GTSNPN and SVGIG (reference sequence). V lost 1 base, J lost 13 bases, and 16 bases lay in between. The CDR3 loop spans 13 amino acids. CDR3 protein: CAWSAAGRLGLFF. For the CDR3, the DNA is TGTGCCTGGAGTGCGGCGGGTCGGCTTGGACTGTTTTTT.

The chain couples TRBV24-1 to TRBJ2-3; 14 nucleotides agree with TRBD2. Looked up from germline, CDR1 is KGHDR and CDR2 is SFDVKD. V was pared by 4 bases and J by 2 bases, with 4 bases of the junction left unmatched. The CDR3 extends over 17 amino acids. The CDR3 loop reads CATSERLAGGNTDTQYF. CDR3 in DNA: TGTGCCACCAGTGAGCGACTAGCGGGAGGGAACACAGATACGCAGTATTTT.

Concerning this clone itself: The junction differs from germline at one of its ends, possibly a read error. The chain recombines TRBV5-1 with TRBJ2-2; TRBD2 is a possible D gene (5 bases). This CDR3 region has 14 residues. Germline V CDR1 and CDR2: SGHRS, YFSETQ. The CDR3 spells CASGFAGRTGELFF. The CDR3 coding sequence is TGCGCCAGCGGCTTCGCGGGTCGGACCGGGGAGCTGTTTTTT.